This T cell receptor beta chain stems from a study of blood T cells in healthy people across ages. Study details: In model experiments, template switching was able to capture about one barcoded beta molecule for every two T cells that were present.

This clonotype came up a few times. Deletions cut 5 bases from V and 6 bases from J, with 19 bases between. The germline CDR1 and CDR2 sequences are SEHNR and FQNEAQ (reference sequence). This CDR3 is 15 amino acids long. A second PCR, run for about 7 to 11 cycles, used a sample-barcoded 5' primer plus a J-beta primer mix. TCRdb used MiXCR to reprocess the 5' RACE reads, holding one entry per CDR3 protein. The table includes about 780,000 distinct CDR3 sequences, around 45% detected once. The sample consisted of blood. This TCR derives from a man at least 80 years old in good health. This sequence joins TRBV7-9 and TRBJ2-5, with D tentatively TRBD1 or TRBD2 (5 bases each). CDR3 nucleotide sequence: TGTGCCAGCAGCCTCGTGGGGTCCGAGGGGAAGACCCAGTACTTC. Residues: CASSLVGSEGKTQYF.